The 26 T cell receptor beta chains given below trace back to one sample, sequenced in a study of T cell responses to AZD1222 COVID-19 vaccine. Clones were read by immunoSEQ multiplex PCR, and TCRdb kept only the in-frame ones, dropping some. The table shows under 150,000 clones, with 93% occurring only once. The sample consisted of peripheral blood, taken on day 0 of AZD1222 vaccination. The receptors come from an adult in good health.

The chain recombines TRBV2 with TRBJ2-1; TRBD2 agrees at 8 bases. J lost 7 bases, V lost 4 bases, and 6 bases had no gene match. The CDR3 totals 14 residues. Looked up from germline, CDR1 is SNHLY and CDR2 is FYNNEI. DNA of the CDR3: TGTGCCAGCAGTGGAGGGACTAGATATAATGAGCAGTTCTTC. This encodes CASSGGTRYNEQFF.

V usage is TRBV15 and J usage is TRBJ2-1; 9 bases agree with TRBD1. The CDR3 is 14 amino acids. The trim removed 5 bases at V and 8 bases at J, leaving 7 bases unmatched. The V gene's germline CDR1 is LNHNV and CDR2 YYDKDF (reference sequence). The CDR3 coding sequence is TGTGCCACCAGCGGGAGGGACAGGGTCGATGAGCAGTTCTTC. As protein: CATSGRDRVDEQFF. The full variable domain, completed using reference TRBV15 and TRBJ2-1, is DAMVIQNPRYQVTQFGKPVTLSCSQTLNHNVMYWYQQKSSQAPKLLFHYYDKDFNNEADTPDNFQSRRPNTSFCFLDIRSPGLGDTAMYLCATSGRDRVDEQFFGPGTRLTVL.

The chain uses TRBV9 and TRBJ1-1, with D perhaps TRBD1 (5 bases). The CDR3 totals 13 residues. Germline V lookup: CDR1 SGDLS, CDR2 YYNGEE. With 0 bases removed from V and 7 bases from J, the gap between germline ends came to 10 bases. CDR3 protein: CASSVDGHLEAFF. The CDR3 DNA reads TGTGCCAGCAGCGTAGACGGACACCTTGAAGCTTTCTTT.

This chain links TRBV11-2 with TRBJ2-7; no definite D call. The V end lost 7 bases, the J end lost 4 bases, and 23 bases lay between the germline ends. CDR1 is SGHAT and CDR2 is FQNNGV in the germline V gene. The CDR3 runs 16 residues. CDR3 in DNA: TGTGCCAGCACCCTGTCGAAGGGTGGATCCTATTACGAGCAGTACTTC. This encodes CASTLSKGGSYYEQYF.

This clone appeared a single time. This chain connects TRBV4-1 to TRBJ2-3; the match to TRBD2 covers 13 bases. CDR1 is MGHRA, CDR2 YSYEKL, per germline. The CDR3 loop spans 16 amino acids. J gave up 0 bases and V 6 bases, and 3 bases lay outside the gene matches. The CDR3 spells CASSRGLAGSTDTQYF. CDR3 in DNA: TGCGCCAGCAGTCGGGGACTAGCGGGGAGCACAGATACGCAGTATTTT.

The CDR3 loop reads CASSLSVARELGAEQYF. The CDR3 DNA sequence: TGTGCCAGCAGCTTGAGTGTAGCTAGAGAGCTGGGGGCCGAGCAGTACTTC. The rearrangement joins TRBV11-2 to TRBJ2-7, with a tentative D call TRBD1 (6 bases). There are 17 residues in the CDR3. V was clipped by 3 bases and J by 6 bases, with 24 bases between them. CDR1 SGHAT and CDR2 FQNNGV come from the germline V gene.

V and J are TRBV5-5 and TRBJ1-1, with 11 bases matching TRBD1. From germline, CDR1 is SGHKS and CDR2 YYEKEE (reference sequence). This CDR3 comprises 17 residues. V trimming: 5 bases; J trimming: 0 bases; junction bases outside the gene matches: 9. DNA for the CDR3: TGTGCCAGCAGTCCCGGGACAGGGGGGACCATGAACACTGAAGCTTTCTTT. This translates into CASSPGTGGTMNTEAFF.

V is TRBV18 and J is TRBJ2-5; D tentatively fits TRBD1 or TRBD2 (5 bases each). The CDR3 totals 14 residues. CDR1 is KGHSH, CDR2 LQKENI, per germline. V shed 6 bases and J shed 2 bases, with 13 bases lying between them. The DNA of the CDR3 is TGTGCCAGCTCTCCCCCAGAGGGGCAAGAGACCCAGTACTTC. Translating gives CASSPPEGQETQYF. Supplemented by reference TRBV18 and TRBJ2-5, the full variable domain reads NAGVMQNPRHLVRRRGQEARLRCSPMKGHSHVYWYRQLPEEGLKFMVYLQKENIIDESGMPKERFSAEFPKEGPSILRIQQVVRGDSAAYFCASSPPEGQETQYFGPGTRLLVL.

The chain recombines TRBV19 with TRBJ1-1; no clear D gene. V was clipped by 5 bases and J by 10 bases, with 11 bases between them. This CDR3 contains 11 residues. Looked up from germline, CDR1 is LNHDA and CDR2 is SQIVND (reference sequence). The CDR3 coding sequence is TGTGCCAGTAGTCGGGATGGAGCAGCTTTCTTT. Translating it yields CASSRDGAAFF.

This chain uses TRBV5-1 with TRBJ1-4; TRBD1 matches at 8 bases. Trimming took 4 bases from V and 8 from J; bases not matched to a gene: 7. Germline V CDR1 and CDR2: SGHRS, YFSETQ. There are 14 residues in the CDR3. The CDR3 nucleotides read TGCGCCAGCAGCCAGGACAGGGAGGGAGAAAAACTGTTTTTT. It codes for CASSQDREGEKLFF. The full variable domain, with the rest looked up from reference TRBV5-1 and TRBJ1-4, is KAGVTQTPRYLIKTRGQQVTLSCSPISGHRSVSWYQQTPGQGLQFLFEYFSETQRNKGNFPGRFSGRQFSNSRSEMNVSTLELGDSALYLCASSQDREGEKLFFGSGTQLSVL.

This clone was detected only once. The V gene is TRBV3-1 (or the pseudogene TRBV3-2), the J gene TRBJ1-3; the D is unclear. Germline lookup yields CDR1 LGHDT and CDR2 YNNKEL (reference sequence). Trimming pared 2 bases from V and 7 bases from J, leaving 3 bases between. The CDR3 sequence is 11 residues long. The CDR3 DNA is TGTGCCAGCAGCCAATACAACACCATATATTTT. Its protein is CASSQYNTIYF.

The chain employs TRBV5-1 and TRBJ1-4; TRBD1 matches 9 bases. With V trimmed by 4 bases and J by 2 bases, 3 bases remained unmatched. The germline V gene encodes CDR1 SGHRS and CDR2 YFSETQ. This CDR3 has 15 amino acids. Here the CDR3 reads CASSDGTGTNEKLFF. In DNA, the CDR3 is TGCGCCAGCAGCGACGGGACAGGGACTAATGAAAAACTGTTTTTT. The full variable domain, completed using reference TRBV5-1 and TRBJ1-4, is KAGVTQTPRYLIKTRGQQVTLSCSPISGHRSVSWYQQTPGQGLQFLFEYFSETQRNKGNFPGRFSGRQFSNSRSEMNVSTLELGDSALYLCASSDGTGTNEKLFFGSGTQLSVL.

This clone came up once. The chain carries TRBV4-2 and TRBJ1-4, with D hard to call. CDR3 length: 16 amino acids. Trimming removed 2 bases at V and 2 bases at J, with 12 bases between. CDR1 is LGHNA, CDR2 YNFKEQ, per germline. Written as DNA, the CDR3 is TGTGCCAGCAGCCAAATCGGGGAACTGACTAATGAAAAACTGTTTTTT. This translates into CASSQIGELTNEKLFF.

The V gene is TRBV28, the J gene TRBJ1-1; D unclear. The V and J ends lost 4 bases and 2 bases respectively, with 14 bases between them. CDR1 is MDHEN and CDR2 is SYDVKM in the germline V gene. The CDR3 contains 15 residues. The chain's CDR3 is CASSSLARGNTEAFF. DNA of the CDR3: TGTGCCAGCAGTTCCCTCGCCCGGGGAAACACTGAAGCTTTCTTT.

This chain joins TRBV10-3 and TRBJ1-5; weak D call: TRBD1 (5 bases). V lost 3 bases and J lost 4, with 16 bases in between. The CDR3 consists of 16 residues. Germline CDR1 reads ENHRY; CDR2 reads SYGVKD. In DNA, the CDR3 is TGTGCCATCAGTGATACAGGCAGGGAAGTGAATCAGCCCCAGCATTTT. Its translation is CAISDTGREVNQPQHF.

V gene TRBV11-3 combines with J gene TRBJ1-1; D ambiguous. The CDR3 is 13 amino acids. The V end was cut by 1 base, the J end by 0 bases, with 3 bases between. Germline CDR1 reads SGHNT; CDR2 reads YENEEA. The DNA for the CDR3 is TGTGCCAGCAGCTTAGGGGTGAACACTGAAGCTTTCTTT. Translating gives CASSLGVNTEAFF.

A word on this clone: This sample includes further DNA sequences coding for the same CDR3. The chain combines TRBV18 with TRBJ1-1, with 7 bases lining up with TRBD1. The CDR3 is 14 amino acids. Looked up from germline, CDR1 is KGHSH and CDR2 is LQKENI. J gave up 4 bases and V 0 bases, and 2 bases lay outside the gene matches. CDR3 sequence: CASSPPSGGTEAFF. The CDR3 nucleotides are TGTGCCAGCTCACCACCCTCAGGGGGCACTGAAGCTTTCTTT.

The chain employs TRBV19 and TRBJ1-4; no firm D call. Trimming removed 1 base from V and 9 bases from J, with 18 bases in between. The CDR3 is 16 amino acids. Germline V gene sequence: CDR1 LNHDA, CDR2 SQIVND (reference sequence). The CDR3 loop reads CASSIARSTWSKKLFF. The CDR3 region has the DNA TGTGCCAGTAGTATAGCCCGAAGCACATGGAGCAAAAAACTGTTTTTT.

The V and J genes are TRBV10-3 and TRBJ1-5; D is perhaps TRBD1 (6 bases). The V and J ends lost 7 bases and 5 bases respectively, with 15 bases between them. CDR3 length: 14 residues. Germline V gives CDR1 ENHRY, CDR2 SYGVKD. CDR3 DNA sequence: TGTGCCATCAAAGGAGAGGGGGTCCATCAGCCCCAGCATTTT. Its translation: CAIKGEGVHQPQHF.

The rearrangement links TRBV18 to TRBJ1-1, with D unresolved. Germline CDR1 is KGHSH and CDR2 is LQKENI. The CDR3 consists of 17 residues. Deletions cut 0 bases from V and 1 base from J, with 15 bases between. CDR3 sequence (DNA): TGTGCCAGCTCACCACCGGAGACATCGGCCCCGAACACTGAAGCTTTCTTT. Protein: CASSPPETSAPNTEAFF.

The rearrangement joins TRBV11-2 to TRBJ2-5, with 9 nucleotides matching TRBD1. V was clipped by 8 bases and J by 2 bases; unmatched bases: 12. Germline loops: CDR1 SGHAT, CDR2 FQNNGV. This CDR3 has 16 amino acids. CDR3 sequence reads: CASGGGGQGIQETQYF. CDR3 in DNA: TGTGCCAGCGGGGGAGGGGGACAGGGAATACAAGAGACCCAGTACTTC. Full variable domain (remainder filled in from reference TRBV11-2 and TRBJ2-5): EAGVAQSPRYKIIEKRQSVAFWCNPISGHATLYWYQQILGQGPKLLIQFQNNGVVDDSQLPKDRFSAERLKGVDSTLKIQPAKLEDSAVYLCASGGGGQGIQETQYFGPGTRLLVL.

The J gene is TRBJ1-2, the V gene TRBV3-1 (or the pseudogene TRBV3-2), with no clear D. The CDR3 is 13 amino acids. Germline lookup yields CDR1 LGHDT and CDR2 YNNKEL (reference sequence). V was shortened by 2 bases and J by 7 bases, with 11 bases between the two germline ends. This CDR3 reads CASSQSGGSGYTF. In DNA form, the CDR3 reads TGTGCCAGCAGCCAAAGCGGTGGGAGTGGCTACACCTTC.

The chain joins TRBV4-1 to TRBJ1-5; no firm D call. V was pared by 0 bases and J by 5 bases, with 5 bases between. The CDR3 runs 13 residues. Germline CDR1 MGHRA, CDR2 YSYEKL. CDR3 in DNA: TGCGCCAGCAGCCAAGATCCTTATCAGCCCCAGCATTTT. The encoded protein is CASSQDPYQPQHF.

The V gene is TRBV13, the J gene TRBJ1-2; 7 nucleotides line up with TRBD1. CDR1 and CDR2 from the germline V gene are PRHDT and FYEKMQ (reference sequence). V shed 4 bases and J 4 bases; nucleotides not matched to a gene: 6. The CDR3 consists of 14 residues. The CDR3 region has the DNA TGTGCCAGCAGCTCCGGACAGGCCGTCTATGGCTACACCTTC. It is translated as CASSSGQAVYGYTF.

V usage is TRBV6-5 and J usage is TRBJ1-1; no clear D gene. Trimming left V 2 bases short and J 1 base short, with 8 bases between. Germline V gene lookup returns CDR1 MNHEY and CDR2 SVGAGI. This CDR3 has 14 amino acids. The CDR3 DNA reads TGTGCCAGCAGTTACGGCGGTAGGAACACTGAAGCTTTCTTT. Encoded protein: CASSYGGRNTEAFF.

The chain uses TRBV5-1 and TRBJ1-3, with D maybe TRBD1 (6 bases). Trimming took 3 bases from V and 4 from J, leaving 17 bases between them. CDR1 is SGHRS, CDR2 YFSETQ, per germline. This CDR3 spans 16 amino acids. The CDR3 here is CASSWQGGARGNTIYF. CDR3 bases: TGCGCCAGCAGCTGGCAAGGGGGGGCGAGAGGAAACACCATATATTTT.